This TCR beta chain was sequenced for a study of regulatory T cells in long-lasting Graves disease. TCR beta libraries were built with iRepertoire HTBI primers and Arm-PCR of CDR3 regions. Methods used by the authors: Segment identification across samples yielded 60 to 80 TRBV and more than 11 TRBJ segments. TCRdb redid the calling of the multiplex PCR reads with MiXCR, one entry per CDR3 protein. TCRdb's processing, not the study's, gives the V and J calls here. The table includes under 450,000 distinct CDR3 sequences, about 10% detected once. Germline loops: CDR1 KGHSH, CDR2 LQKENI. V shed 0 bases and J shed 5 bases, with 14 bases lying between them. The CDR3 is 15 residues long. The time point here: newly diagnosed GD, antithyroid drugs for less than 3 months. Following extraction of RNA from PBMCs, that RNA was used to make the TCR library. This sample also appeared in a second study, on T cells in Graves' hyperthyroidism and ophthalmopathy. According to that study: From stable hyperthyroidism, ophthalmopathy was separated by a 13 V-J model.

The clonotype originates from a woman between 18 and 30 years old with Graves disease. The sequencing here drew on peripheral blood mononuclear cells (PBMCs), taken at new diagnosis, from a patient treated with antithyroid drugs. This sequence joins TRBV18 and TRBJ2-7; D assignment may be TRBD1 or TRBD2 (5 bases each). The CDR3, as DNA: TGTGCCAGCTCACCACCGTTGACGGGACCCCACGAGCAGTACTTC. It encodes CASSPPLTGPHEQYF. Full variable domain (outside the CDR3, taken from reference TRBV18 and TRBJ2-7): NAGVMQNPRHLVRRRGQEARLRCSPMKGHSHVYWYRQLPEEGLKFMVYLQKENIIDESGMPKERFSAEFPKEGPSILRIQQVVRGDSAAYFCASSPPLTGPHEQYFGPGTRLTVT.